A single T cell receptor (beta chain) is shown here with its context. This clonotype was detected a few times. This receptor's antigen is unknown. Per-base qualities were not stored, and no clone one base away is much larger. These data are taken from a study of vaccination and CD4 T cells after COVID-19 (dated by TCRdb to 2022 to 2024). The study in broad terms: Convalescent patients had a positive SARS-CoV-2 result on nasal swab PCR, and of these patients, several had mild disease and one had severe disease. Six males and four females were included in the convalescent cohort, with two Hispanic individuals, seven Caucasians, two Asians and one multiracial person represented. Post-vaccine blood samples were collected a median of about 66 days after the second vaccine dose, ranging from about 13 to 250 days. Culture stimuli were overlapping spike peptide pools from SARS-CoV-2 and from the common cold coronaviruses HCoV-NL63, HCoV-OC43 and HCoV-229E. Participants received two doses of either the Pfizer-BioNTech BNT162b2 vaccine (n=8) or the Moderna mRNA-1273 vaccine (n=2). Post-COVID blood samples were collected from convalescent patients a median of approximately 100 days after diagnosis, with a range of about 35 to 161 days. In around 9 COVID-19 convalescent patients and several infection-naive healthy vaccine recipients, researchers compared the spike-specific CD4+ TCR repertoire from before mRNA vaccination with the repertoire from after. Control cultures used a CEFX viral epitope pool as positive control, an HIV-1 Nef peptide pool as negative control, or no peptide. General conclusions and limits of the study: The study included relatively few convalescent patients and did not analyze early timepoints after natural infection. Although the median number of SARS-CoV-2-reactive clonotypes went up from 21 after infection to around 40 after vaccination, the increase was not significant. In convalescent patients, a median around 86% of post-vaccine SARS-CoV-2-reactive clones were detected only after vaccination, suggesting vaccine-specific priming. In convalescent patients, nearly all vaccine-specific clones (304 of 307) were found to be mono-reactive for SARS-CoV-2 spike rather than cross-reactive with common cold coronaviruses.

This specimen's treatment or condition label, interpreted: approximately 9-day PBMC culture with coronavirus spike peptide pools or control peptides (ViraFEST assay). The ViraFEST assay, used in the study, expanded antigen-specific T cells with peptide pools and then identified the expanded clonotypes through TCR sequencing. Positive SARS-CoV-2 PCR tests in the convalescent patients dated from March to December 2020, before Alpha, Beta and Delta variants emerged in the United States. Approximately 1.8 million PBMCs per well were cultured in IMDM with approximately 4.9% human AB serum and 8.5 to 10 IU/ml IL-2, plus 10 ug/ml peptide pools. Half of the culture medium was replaced with fresh IL-2-containing medium on days 3 and 7. Once the cells had been in culture for around ten days, the EasySep CD4+ T cell isolation kit was used to isolate CD4+ T cells by negative selection. Ficoll-Paque Plus gradient centrifugation was used to isolate PBMCs from whole blood, and the isolated PBMCs were then either used fresh or cryopreserved at -140C. In general, triplicate wells were set up for every culture condition.

Libraries were built with PCR. TCR sequencing of DNA from cultured CD4+ T cells used the Oncomine TCR Beta short-read assay at the Johns Hopkins FTIC core. The QIAamp micro DNA kit was used to extract genomic DNA from the cultured CD4+ T cells. Oncomine TCR Beta libraries made from cultured CD4+ T cells were pooled using unique dual indexes and sequenced on an Illumina iSeq 100. The original pipeline was this. Non-productive sequences were removed, and CDR3s not starting with C, not ending with F or W, or shorter than 7 amino acids were discarded. The MANAFEST web application identified antigen-specific clonotypes by comparing peptide-stimulated wells against reference wells and other culture wells. An FDR below 0.05, an odds ratio above 5, and a productive frequency above 0.1% in at least two of three replicate wells were required for clones to be considered positive. Cross-reactive clonotypes were defined as significantly expanded in both SARS-CoV-2 spike wells and at least one common cold coronavirus spike condition. Levenshtein distances (stringdist) and unrooted phylogenetic trees (ape) in R version 3.6.1 were used to assess CDR3 homology. TCRdb reprocessing: public reads trimmed at Q25 with fastp, clones called with MiXCR, in-frame beta chains kept. Here each entry gathers all rows of one CDR3 protein and keeps the most common genes and DNA. These V and J calls derive from TCRdb rather than the authors' analysis. This sample gives 15,000 to 20,000 distinct CDR3 sequences in total; under 30% of them show up just once. Of the sample, about 15% is held by the ten largest clones.

Based on the germline V gene, the CDR1 and CDR2 sequences are MDHEN and SYDVKM. Relative to germline, V is missing 6 bases and J is missing 2 bases, with 7 bases of the junction outside any gene match. The CDR3 covers 15 residues, taking in both the cysteine and the phenylalanine. Only the CDR3 DNA is retained, 45 bases long and in frame from the first base. Recombination joined TRBV28 with TRBJ1-2; 9 central bases correspond to TRBD1. This clonotype was sampled from a human donor with COVID-19. The sequenced sample was cultured CD4+ T cells from blood. The sequenced DNA is TGTGCCAGCAGACGGGGACAGGGACAAAACTATGGCTACACCTTC. The resulting protein is CASRRGQGQNYGYTF.